The next 6 T cell receptor beta chains were all read from a single sample in a study of blood T cell repertoires in COVID-19 (dated by TCRdb to the early 2020s). The method was the immunoSEQ multiplex PCR assay. Sourced from immuneACCESS, this table was stored by TCRdb with only in-frame sequences that have V and J called. A share of the clones is absent; for the studies checked, an unresolved V gene accounts for under half, and the remainder has no known explanation. The sample table contains a few hundred thousand clones; only one count was recorded for 84% of them. The top ten constitute about 2.3% of the sample. Sequencing was performed on peripheral blood. The receptors were gathered from a man aged 35 to 55 who had recovered from COVID-19.

This clone was seen a single time. This sequence joins TRBV3-1 (or the pseudogene TRBV3-2) and TRBJ1-1; 7 nucleotides line up with TRBD1. This CDR3 is 17 amino acids long. With V trimmed by 3 bases and J by 3 bases, 13 bases remained unmatched. The V gene's germline CDR1 is LGHDT and CDR2 YNNKEL (reference sequence). The CDR3 spells CASSHSWIGRGDTEAFF. CDR3 nucleotides: TGTGCCAGCAGCCACTCCTGGATTGGCAGGGGGGACACTGAAGCTTTCTTT.

The genes are TRBV4-1 and TRBJ2-1; 11 positions match TRBD2. Per the germline V gene, CDR1 is MGHRA and CDR2 is YSYEKL. The CDR3 runs to 16 residues. Losses at the gene ends were 4 bases for V and 7 bases for J; bases not matched to a gene: 9. Here the CDR3 reads CASSLRSGGAMNEQFF. CDR3 DNA sequence: TGCGCCAGCAGCCTACGTAGCGGGGGGGCCATGAATGAGCAGTTCTTC.

DNA for the CDR3: TGTGCCCGCGGGGTATCGGATGAGCAGTTCTTC. Translating gives CARGVSDEQFF. The chain has TRBV12-3 or TRBV12-4 and TRBJ2-1; the D gene is possibly TRBD2 (6 bases). CDR3 length: 11 amino acids. Trimming cost V 11 bases and J 8 bases, with 13 bases left between them.

This clone was observed many times. This chain joins TRBV11-3 and TRBJ2-7; tentative D call: TRBD2 (7 bases). CDR1 is SGHNT, CDR2 YENEEA, per germline. The CDR3 runs 14 residues. With 7 bases removed from V and 6 bases from J, the gap between germline ends came to 19 bases. The CDR3 DNA reads TGTGCCAGCACTACATGGGGGGGCCGGGTCGAGCAGTACTTC. This codes for CASTTWGGRVEQYF.

There are a few counts of this clone. The rearrangement links TRBV6-5 to TRBJ1-2; 9 nucleotides agree with TRBD1. V shed 7 bases and J 6 bases; nucleotides not matched to a gene: 3. The CDR3 totals 12 residues. CDR1 and CDR2 from the germline V gene are MNHEY and SVGAGI. CDR3: CASTGQGNGYTF. Written as DNA, the CDR3 is TGTGCCAGCACCGGACAGGGGAATGGCTACACCTTC.

The chain combines TRBV7-2 with TRBJ2-3, with 12 nucleotides matching TRBD2. V was pared by 5 bases and J by 5 bases, with 8 bases of the junction left unmatched. There are 16 residues in the CDR3. In germline, CDR1 is SGHTA, CDR2 FQGNSA. The CDR3 bases are TGTGCCAGCAGCCCCAGACTAGCGGGAGTGGTAGATACGCAGTATTTT. The encoded protein is CASSPRLAGVVDTQYF. The full variable domain, completed using reference TRBV7-2 and TRBJ2-3, is GAGVSQSPSNKVTEKGKDVELRCDPISGHTALYWYRQSLGQGLEFLIYFQGNSAPDKSGLPSDRFSAERTGGSVSTLTIQRTQQEDSAVYLCASSPRLAGVVDTQYFGPGTRLTVL.